This entry is about one T cell receptor (beta chain). Its antigen is as yet unknown. The data originate from a study of T cells in localized non-small cell lung cancer. Findings and limits, study-wide: Uninvolved nearby lung showed the greatest T cell clonality, exceeding that found in tumor.

CDR3 length equals 13 residues. V dropped 5 bases and J dropped 5 bases, with 10 bases sitting between them. Germline V gene data show CDR1 as PRHDT and CDR2 as FYEKMQ (reference sequence). The repertoire was sequenced with immunoSEQ multiplex PCR; TCRdb's copy has only in-frame clones and lacks some. The sample shows tens of thousands of clones, approximately 75% of them seen only once. The chain carries TRBV13 and TRBJ1-3; D possibly corresponds to TRBD1 (5 bases). This receptor was identified in a man aged 35 to 70 with stage I squamous cell lung carcinoma. This sample comprised peripheral blood, obtained before any cancer treatment. The CDR3 region has the DNA TGTGCCAGCAGCGCTCGACAGAGAAACACCATATATTTT. Residues: CASSARQRNTIYF.